Listed here is a single T cell receptor beta chain. Clones were read by immunoSEQ multiplex PCR, and TCRdb kept only the in-frame ones, dropping some. Of approximately 73,000 clones listed, approximately 96% are singletons. The data originate from a study of technical replicates of blood from several donors. Unmatched junction bases numbered 5, after V lost 1 base and J lost 3 bases. The CDR3 covers 15 residues. CDR1 SGHDN and CDR2 FVKESK come from the germline V gene. The V call is TRBV14, the J call TRBJ2-7, with TRBD2 matching over 8 bases. Sequenced material: T cells isolated from PBMCs. This clonotype was sampled from a human donor in good health. In nucleotides, the CDR3 is TGTGCCAGCAGCCAAGCTAGCGGGCGCCACTACGAGCAGTACTTC. The encoded protein is CASSQASGRHYEQYF.